This TCR beta chain derives from a study of blood T cell repertoires in COVID-19. Study context: Both acute and convalescent COVID-19 samples were obtained from the United States, Italy and Spain. Sources were T cells, B-cell-depleted T cells, or PBMCs; the material itself was cDNA or gDNA.

As handled by the study authors: The assay estimated nucleated cells by amplifying reference gene primers. Clones were sequenced by immunoSEQ multiplex PCR, and TCRdb holds only the in-frame ones, with some missing. Clone size and the V and J calls come from that table; the DNA yielded D and trimming. Here the sample spans 150,000 to 200,000 clones, more than 60% being singletons. The clonotype comes from a man in his fifties or sixties who had recovered from COVID-19. The source material was peripheral blood.

CDR3 protein: CASSRNTGVSGYTF. In nucleotides, the CDR3 is TGTGCCAGCAGTCGAAACACAGGGGTCAGCGGCTACACCTTC. This rearrangement joins TRBV6-2 or TRBV6-3 to TRBJ1-2, with 7 bases lining up with TRBD1. CDR1 and CDR2 (germline): MNHEY, SVGEGT. The CDR3 loop spans 14 amino acids. The V gene end was trimmed by 5 bases and the J gene end by 8 bases; junction bases not matched to a gene: 11.